The 21 T cell receptor beta chains presented below share a single source sample, sequenced in a study of blood T cell repertoires in COVID-19. This table comes from immunoSEQ multiplex PCR, and its TCRdb copy is limited to in-frame clones, with some not included. The sample records under 55,000 clones, about nine tenths being singletons. Sequencing input: peripheral blood. The receptors were gathered from a human donor in a cohort sampled during active COVID-19.

J is TRBJ1-3 and V is TRBV9; D is unclear. The CDR3 extends over 16 amino acids. CDR1 is SGDLS, CDR2 YYNGEE, per germline. Trimming stripped 0 bases from V and 3 bases from J, with 13 bases between. The DNA of the CDR3 is TGTGCCAGCAGCGTAGATACAGTTCGAAATGGAAACACCATATATTTT. Its protein product is CASSVDTVRNGNTIYF.

This chain links TRBV29-1 with TRBJ2-3; D is possibly TRBD2 (5 bases). Germline V gene lookup returns CDR1 SQVTM and CDR2 ANQGSEA. V was shortened by 2 bases and J by 1 base, with 10 bases between the two germline ends. The CDR3 covers 14 residues. The CDR3, as DNA: TGCAGCGTTGAAAAACCCGGGGGCACAGATACGCAGTATTTT. It translates to CSVEKPGGTDTQYF.

The chain uses TRBV18 and TRBJ1-1, with 10 bases identical to TRBD1. CDR1 is KGHSH and CDR2 is LQKENI in the germline V gene. The CDR3 has 15 amino acids. V shed 3 bases, J shed 4 bases, and the junction held 5 bases outside the gene matches. This chain's CDR3 is CASSPSGTGATEAFF. The CDR3 DNA follows: TGTGCCAGCTCACCCTCCGGGACAGGGGCCACTGAAGCTTTCTTT.

The chain employs TRBV29-1 and TRBJ2-7; 7 bases match TRBD2. Germline V gene lookup returns CDR1 SQVTM and CDR2 ANQGSEA. CDR3 length equals 14 residues. Losses at the gene ends were 4 bases for V and 0 bases for J; bases not matched to a gene: 6. In nucleotides, the CDR3 is TGCAGCGTTGGAAGCGGGATGGCCTCCTACGAGCAGTACTTC. It is translated as CSVGSGMASYEQYF.

The CDR3 region has the DNA TGTGCCAGTAGTACTTCGGGACTTCCCGATACGCAGTATTTT. This encodes CASSTSGLPDTQYF. This chain uses TRBV19 with TRBJ2-3; the D gene is possibly TRBD2 (6 bases). The ends were cut back, 4 bases at V and 6 bases at J, with 14 bases in the middle. The CDR3 contains 14 residues. CDR1 LNHDA and CDR2 SQIVND come from the germline V gene (reference sequence).

The chain carries TRBV4-1 and TRBJ2-3; 10 bases fit TRBD1. This CDR3 is built from 15 residues. From germline, CDR1 is MGHRA and CDR2 YSYEKL. The ends lost 1 base at V and 6 bases at J; junction bases unmatched: 4. CDR3: CASSQVPGQGDTQYF. In nucleotides, the CDR3 is TGCGCCAGCAGCCAAGTCCCGGGACAGGGGGATACGCAGTATTTT.

The V call is TRBV10-3, the J call TRBJ1-5; no clear D. The CDR3 length is 15 residues. CDR1 and CDR2 from the germline V gene are ENHRY and SYGVKD. V lost 3 bases, J lost 6 bases, and 15 bases lay in between. The chain's CDR3 is CAISENPELSQPQHF. In DNA, the CDR3 is TGTGCCATCAGTGAAAACCCTGAGTTAAGTCAGCCCCAGCATTTT.

The chain joins TRBV7-2 to TRBJ2-2; the D gene is possibly TRBD2 (5 bases). CDR3 size: 15 residues. Germline V CDR1 and CDR2: SGHTA, FQGNSA. V lost 1 base to trimming and J lost 5 bases, with 11 bases between them. In nucleotides, the CDR3 is TGTGCCAGCAGCTTAGAGAGTACGGGGACCGGGGAGCTGTTTTTT. Translation: CASSLESTGTGELFF. Filled out from reference TRBV7-2 and TRBJ2-2, the complete variable domain reads GAGVSQSPSNKVTEKGKDVELRCDPISGHTALYWYRQSLGQGLEFLIYFQGNSAPDKSGLPSDRFSAERTGGSVSTLTIQRTQQEDSAVYLCASSLESTGTGELFFGEGSRLTVL.

The rearrangement uses TRBV28 and TRBJ2-7; D perhaps matches TRBD1 (5 bases). The CDR3 runs 13 residues. The V end lost 5 bases, the J end lost 6 bases, and 14 bases lay between the germline ends. Germline loops: CDR1 MDHEN, CDR2 SYDVKM. DNA of the CDR3: TGTGCCAGCAGTGTAGACAGAACTCTCGAGCAGTACTTC. This encodes CASSVDRTLEQYF. The full variable domain, completed using reference TRBV28 and TRBJ2-7, is DVKVTQSSRYLVKRTGEKVFLECVQDMDHENMFWYRQDPGLGLRLIYFSYDVKMKEKGDIPEGYSVSREKKERFSLILESASTNQTSMYLCASSVDRTLEQYFGPGTRLTVT.

This chain links TRBV7-9 with TRBJ2-1, with D unresolved. V dropped 1 base and J dropped 12 bases, with 10 bases sitting between them. This CDR3 is built from 12 residues. Germline V gene data show CDR1 as SEHNR and CDR2 as FQNEAQ (reference sequence). The CDR3 loop is CASSLDLSGQFF. The CDR3 DNA follows: TGTGCCAGCAGCTTAGATTTGTCGGGGCAGTTCTTC.

This chain connects TRBV5-1 to TRBJ2-2, with D maybe TRBD1 (7 bases). CDR1 and CDR2 from the germline V gene are SGHRS and YFSETQ. Trimming stripped 4 bases from V and 3 bases from J, with 10 bases between. This CDR3 spans 14 amino acids. The CDR3 spells CASSIRGDTGELFF. CDR3 nucleotides: TGCGCCAGCAGCATCAGGGGGGACACCGGGGAGCTGTTTTTT. Full variable domain (outside the CDR3, taken from reference TRBV5-1 and TRBJ2-2): KAGVTQTPRYLIKTRGQQVTLSCSPISGHRSVSWYQQTPGQGLQFLFEYFSETQRNKGNFPGRFSGRQFSNSRSEMNVSTLELGDSALYLCASSIRGDTGELFFGEGSRLTVL.

The rearrangement links TRBV21-1 to TRBJ1-6; no check of the table's D call, TRBD1, against the DNA was made. TRBV21-1 is described as a pseudogene. The CDR3 spans 16 residues. CDR3 DNA: TGTGCCAGCAGCAAACCTGAAGGGGTGGATAATTCACCCCTCCACTTT. This sequence encodes CASSKPEGVDNSPLHF.

V and J are TRBV15 and TRBJ1-2; D is undetermined. This CDR3 spans 12 amino acids. Trimming took off 8 bases at V and 2 bases at J, with 9 bases between the two ends. The germline CDR1 and CDR2 sequences are LNHNV and YYDKDF (reference sequence). In nucleotides, the CDR3 is TGTGCCACCTACCTACTCAACTATGGCTACACCTTC. Translated: CATYLLNYGYTF. The variable domain in full, completed from reference TRBV15 and TRBJ1-2, reads DAMVIQNPRYQVTQFGKPVTLSCSQTLNHNVMYWYQQKSSQAPKLLFHYYDKDFNNEADTPDNFQSRRPNTSFCFLDIRSPGLGDTAMYLCATYLLNYGYTFGSGTRLTVV.

J is TRBJ2-7 and V is TRBV18; a possible D gene is TRBD1 (5 bases). The CDR3 runs to 13 residues. CDR1 is KGHSH and CDR2 is LQKENI in the germline V gene. V was trimmed by 2 bases and J by 2 bases, leaving 7 bases between them. The CDR3 sequence: CASSPGAAYEQYF. CDR3 bases: TGTGCCAGCTCACCAGGGGCGGCCTACGAGCAGTACTTC.

The chain recombines TRBV5-1 with TRBJ2-5, with 7 bases aligning to TRBD1. The CDR3 is 14 residues long. From germline, CDR1 is SGHRS and CDR2 YFSETQ. The J segment lost 0 bases and the V segment lost 2 bases, leaving 1 base of the junction unmatched. The CDR3 DNA sequence: TGCGCCAGCAGCTTACAGGGGTACCAAGAGACCCAGTACTTC. Residues: CASSLQGYQETQYF.

The chain recombines TRBV5-1 with TRBJ1-4; 7 bases agree with TRBD1. CDR3 length: 16 amino acids. Germline trimming cut 4 bases from V and 0 bases from J; bases unmatched to any gene: 6. CDR1 and CDR2 from the germline V gene are SGHRS and YFSETQ. In DNA form, the CDR3 reads TGCGCCAGCAGCATGGGACAGTCAGCAACTAATGAAAAACTGTTTTTT. Its protein is CASSMGQSATNEKLFF.

The genes are TRBV12-3 or TRBV12-4 and TRBJ1-5; no clear D gene. The V gene lost 5 bases and the J gene lost 6 bases, with 11 bases spanning the gap. This CDR3 is built from 13 residues. CDR3 loop: CASSPITGQPQHF. The DNA for the CDR3 is TGTGCCAGCAGTCCCATTACGGGTCAGCCCCAGCATTTT.

Only a few counts were recorded for this clone. V usage is TRBV28 and J usage is TRBJ1-4, with 9 positions matching TRBD1. Unmatched junction bases numbered 9, after V lost 6 bases and J lost 4 bases. The CDR3 runs 16 residues. The V gene's germline CDR1 is MDHEN and CDR2 SYDVKM. CDR3 DNA sequence: TGTGCCAGCAGGACCTACGAGGGACAGGGTAATGAAAAACTGTTTTTT. Protein sequence: CASRTYEGQGNEKLFF.

The genes are TRBV6-6 and TRBJ1-1, with a tentative D call TRBD1 (6 bases). CDR1 and CDR2 from the germline V gene are MNHNY and SVGAGI (reference sequence). V was shortened by 7 bases and J by 6 bases, with 18 bases between the two germline ends. The CDR3 sequence is 14 residues long. The CDR3 coding sequence is TGTGCCAGCATCCGTGCCCAGGGGCGTCCTGAAGCTTTCTTT. Translating gives CASIRAQGRPEAFF.

V usage is TRBV2 and J usage is TRBJ2-6, with D uncertain. The germline V gene has CDR1 SNHLY and CDR2 FYNNEI. This CDR3 has 15 residues. The ends were cut back, 1 base at V and 5 bases at J, with 9 bases in the middle. The CDR3 nucleotides read TGTGCCAGCAGTGAAGAGCTGTATCGGGCCAACGTCCTGACTTTC. It specifies CASSEELYRANVLTF. Based on the CDR3 plus reference TRBV2 and TRBJ2-6, the full variable domain is EPEVTQTPSHQVTQMGQEVILRCVPISNHLYFYWYRQILGQKVEFLVSFYNNEISEKSEIFDDQFSVERPDGSNFTLKIRSTKLEDSAMYFCASSEELYRANVLTFGAGSRLTVL.

V usage is TRBV19 and J usage is TRBJ2-5, with 11 bases matching TRBD1. This CDR3 is 14 amino acids long. J lost 5 bases, V lost 6 bases, and 5 bases had no gene match. Per germline, CDR1 LNHDA and CDR2 SQIVND (reference sequence). CDR3 in amino acids: CASSRTGGGETQYF. DNA of the CDR3: TGTGCCAGTAGCCGGACAGGGGGCGGTGAGACCCAGTACTTC.